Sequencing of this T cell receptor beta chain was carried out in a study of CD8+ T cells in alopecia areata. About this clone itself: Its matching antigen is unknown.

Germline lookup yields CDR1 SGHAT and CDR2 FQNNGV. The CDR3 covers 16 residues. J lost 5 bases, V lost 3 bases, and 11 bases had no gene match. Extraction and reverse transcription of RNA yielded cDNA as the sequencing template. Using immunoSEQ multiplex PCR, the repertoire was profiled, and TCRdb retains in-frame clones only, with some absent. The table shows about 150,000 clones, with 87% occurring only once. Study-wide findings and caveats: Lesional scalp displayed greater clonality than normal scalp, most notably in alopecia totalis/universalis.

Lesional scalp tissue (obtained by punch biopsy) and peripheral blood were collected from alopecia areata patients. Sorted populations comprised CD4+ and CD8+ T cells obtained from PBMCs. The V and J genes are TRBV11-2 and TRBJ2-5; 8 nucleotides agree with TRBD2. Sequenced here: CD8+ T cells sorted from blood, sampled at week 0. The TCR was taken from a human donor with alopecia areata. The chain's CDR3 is CASSFSQAGVRETQYF. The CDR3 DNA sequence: TGTGCCAGCAGCTTCTCACAAGCGGGAGTGAGGGAGACCCAGTACTTC.